Listed here is a single TCR beta chain. What it binds is unknown. Profiling relied on immunoSEQ multiplex PCR, and the TCRdb table lists in-frame clones only, not all of them. The top ten clones hold approximately 7% of a sample with 38,000 or so clones, about 86% of them seen once. The CDR3 runs to 16 residues. Per germline, CDR1 SNHLY and CDR2 FYNNEI. Trimming at V came to 7 bases and at J to 0 bases, leaving 9 bases not matched to a gene. Sorted naive or memory CD4+ cells met CEF peptides for approximately nine days. This sample is part of a study of CD4 T cells in relation to SARS-CoV-2 and coronaviruses. Study context: TCR beta CDR3s were sequenced after roughly nine-day antigen culture of PBMCs.

The genes are TRBV2 and TRBJ1-5, with 7 positions matching TRBD1. Sequencing was done on a sample of naive CD4+ T cells from PBMCs, cultured in vitro. The subset denotes: naive CD4+ T cells isolated by negative enrichment. The source is an adult with COVID-19. The CDR3 region has the DNA TGTGCCAGCAAATTCGAAAAGGGGGCTAGCAATCAGCCCCAGCATTTT. Protein sequence: CASKFEKGASNQPQHF.